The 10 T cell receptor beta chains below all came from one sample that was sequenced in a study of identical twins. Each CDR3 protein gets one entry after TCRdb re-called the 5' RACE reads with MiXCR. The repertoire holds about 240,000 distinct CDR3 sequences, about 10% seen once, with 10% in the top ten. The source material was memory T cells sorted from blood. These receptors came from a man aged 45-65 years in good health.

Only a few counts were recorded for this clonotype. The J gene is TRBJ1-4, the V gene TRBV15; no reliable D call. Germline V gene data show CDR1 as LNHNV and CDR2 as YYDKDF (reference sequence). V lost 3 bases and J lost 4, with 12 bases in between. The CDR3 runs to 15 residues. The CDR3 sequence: CATSRNRAHNEKLFF. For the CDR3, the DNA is TGTGCCACCAGCAGGAACCGGGCCCATAATGAAAAACTGTTTTTT.

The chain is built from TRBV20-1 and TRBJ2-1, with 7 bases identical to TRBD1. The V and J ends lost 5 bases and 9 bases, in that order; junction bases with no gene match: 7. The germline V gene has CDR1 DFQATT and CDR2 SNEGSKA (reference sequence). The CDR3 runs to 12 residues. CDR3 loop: CSAPTGASEQFF. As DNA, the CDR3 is TGCAGTGCTCCCACAGGGGCTAGTGAGCAGTTCTTC.

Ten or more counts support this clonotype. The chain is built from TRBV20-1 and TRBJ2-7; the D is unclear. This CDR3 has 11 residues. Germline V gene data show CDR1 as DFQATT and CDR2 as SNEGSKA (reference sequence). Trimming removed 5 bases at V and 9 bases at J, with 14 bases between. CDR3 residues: CSAASDGWQYF. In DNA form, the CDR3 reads TGCAGTGCTGCCTCGGATGGATGGCAGTACTTC.

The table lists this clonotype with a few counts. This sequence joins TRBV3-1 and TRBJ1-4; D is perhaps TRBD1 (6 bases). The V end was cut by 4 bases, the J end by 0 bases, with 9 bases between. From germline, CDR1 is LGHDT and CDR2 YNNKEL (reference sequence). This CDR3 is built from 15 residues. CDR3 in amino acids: CASSRQVATNEKLFF. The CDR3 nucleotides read TGTGCCAGCAGCCGACAGGTCGCAACTAATGAAAAACTGTTTTTT. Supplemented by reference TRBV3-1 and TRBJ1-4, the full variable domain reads DTAVSQTPKYLVTQMGNDKSIKCEQNLGHDTMYWYKQDSKKFLKIMFSYNNKELIINETVPNRFSPKSPDKAHLNLHINSLELGDSAVYFCASSRQVATNEKLFFGSGTQLSVL.

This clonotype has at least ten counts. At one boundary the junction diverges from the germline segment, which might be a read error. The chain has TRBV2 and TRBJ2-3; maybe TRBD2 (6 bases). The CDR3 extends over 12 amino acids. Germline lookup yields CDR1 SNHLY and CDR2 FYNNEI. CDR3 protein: CASSEARELARF. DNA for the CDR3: TGTGCCAGCAGTGAAGCTCGGGAACTAGCCCGTTTT.

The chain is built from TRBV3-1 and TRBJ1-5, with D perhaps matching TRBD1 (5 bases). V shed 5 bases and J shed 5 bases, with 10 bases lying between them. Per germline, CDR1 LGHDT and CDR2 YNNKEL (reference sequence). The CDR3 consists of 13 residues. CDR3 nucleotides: TGTGCCAGCAGCAAGACAGTTCATCAGCCCCAGCATTTT. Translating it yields CASSKTVHQPQHF.

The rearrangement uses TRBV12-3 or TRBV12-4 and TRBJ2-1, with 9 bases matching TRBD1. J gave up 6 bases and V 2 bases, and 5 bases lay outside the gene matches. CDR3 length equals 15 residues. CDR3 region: CASSLSGQGTNEQFF. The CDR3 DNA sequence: TGTGCCAGCAGTTTATCGGGACAGGGAACCAATGAGCAGTTCTTC.

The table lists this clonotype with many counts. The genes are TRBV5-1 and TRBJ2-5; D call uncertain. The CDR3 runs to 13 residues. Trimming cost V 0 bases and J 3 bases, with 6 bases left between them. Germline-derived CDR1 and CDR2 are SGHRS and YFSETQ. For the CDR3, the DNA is TGCGCCAGCAGCTTGGTTGCGGAAGAGACCCAGTACTTC. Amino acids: CASSLVAEETQYF.

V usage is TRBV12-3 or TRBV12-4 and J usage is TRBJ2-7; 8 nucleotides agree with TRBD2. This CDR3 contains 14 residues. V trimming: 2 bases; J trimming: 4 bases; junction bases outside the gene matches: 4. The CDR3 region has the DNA TGTGCCAGCAGTTTAAGCGGGAGTGTATACGAGCAGTACTTC. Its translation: CASSLSGSVYEQYF.

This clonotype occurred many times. The CDR3 nucleotides are TGTGCCAGCAGCCGCCCCGGATGGCATGGCTACACCTTC. Its translation is CASSRPGWHGYTF. The chain joins TRBV3-1 to TRBJ1-2, with D unresolved. V lost 4 bases to trimming and J lost 6 bases, with 12 bases between them. The CDR3 is made up of 13 amino acids. Germline loops: CDR1 LGHDT, CDR2 YNNKEL (reference sequence).